The sequence of this T cell receptor (beta chain) was determined in a study of blood T cell repertoires in COVID-19. The J segment lost 2 bases and the V segment lost 4 bases, leaving 5 bases of the junction unmatched. This CDR3 contains 16 residues. Germline V gene lookup returns CDR1 KGHDR and CDR2 SFDVKD. Authors' methods: Estimates of nucleated cell counts were drawn from the amplification of reference gene primers. Method: immunoSEQ multiplex PCR; TCRdb's copy keeps in-frame clones and lacks some. D and trimming come from the DNA, and the V and J calls and clone size come from that table. The sample records approximately 240,000 clones, 83% being singletons. Seattle patients were enrolled during active infection and followed longitudinally.

The sequence derives from a woman aged 25 to 39 with COVID-19, enrolled during active disease. Sequencing was performed on peripheral blood. The chain joins TRBV24-1 to TRBJ2-1, with 9 bases matching TRBD1. The CDR3 nucleotides are TGTGCCACCAGTGACCGTAGACAGGGGGCCTACAATGAGCAGTTCTTC. It codes for CATSDRRQGAYNEQFF.